This T cell receptor (beta chain) was found in a study of shared clonotypes between healthy human individuals. Study findings and constraints: As a rule, naive subsets had a larger estimated richness than memory subsets.

Naive CD8 isolation took CD45RO-negative cells positively selected for CCR7 and excluded terminally differentiated effector memory CD45RA+ cells. Donors included only healthy HIV-negative adults lacking recent acute infections or vaccinations. Every donor was a Caucasian adult from Nashville, Tennessee. Sequencing was performed with immunoSEQ multiplex PCR; in TCRdb, only in-frame clones are kept and a portion is missing. This sample has over 750,000 clones, with about 97% found just once. Concerning this clone itself: Its antigen is still unknown.

This clonotype originated in a young man in good health. Sequences were obtained from naive CD8+ T cells sorted from blood.

CDR3 amino acids: CATRTPGLRNEQFF. The CDR3, as DNA: TGTGCCACCCGCACACCGGGACTACGCAATGAGCAGTTCTTC. J is TRBJ2-1 and V is TRBV15; 7 bases line up with TRBD2. V was clipped by 8 bases and J by 6 bases; unmatched bases: 10. CDR3 size: 14 residues. The germline V gene encodes CDR1 LNHNV and CDR2 YYDKDF (reference sequence). Drawing the rest from reference TRBV15 and TRBJ2-1, the complete variable domain is DAMVIQNPRYQVTQFGKPVTLSCSQTLNHNVMYWYQQKSSQAPKLLFHYYDKDFNNEADTPDNFQSRRPNTSFCFLDIRSPGLGDTAMYLCATRTPGLRNEQFFGPGTRLTVL.